The 15 T cell receptor beta chains given below trace back to one sample, sequenced in a study of tumor and adjacent non-tumor tissue in lung cancer. RNA was extracted from bulk tissue without any cell sorting. A modified ARM-PCR protocol with three rounds of nested PCR amplified TCRbeta. Each CDR3 protein gets one entry after TCRdb re-called the multiplex PCR reads with MiXCR. The table has 70,000 to 90,000 distinct CDR3 sequences, roughly 80% seen once. Sample: lung tumor tissue. These receptors came from a woman aged 45 to 65 with non-small cell lung cancer.

As to this clonotype: With a much larger clone just one base away, this may be a read error. The chain carries TRBV28 and TRBJ2-2; no firm D call. The germline V gene encodes CDR1 MDHEN and CDR2 SYDVKM. The CDR3 is 13 amino acids. The CDR3 here is CASNLSNTGELFF. CDR3 DNA sequence: TGTGCCAGCAATTTAAGCAACACCGGGGAGCTGTTTTTT.

As regards this clonotype: An end of the junction differs from the germline gene, which may be a read error. This rearrangement joins TRBV4-1 to TRBJ2-5; 8 positions agree with TRBD1. The CDR3 has 14 residues. CDR1 MGHRA and CDR2 YSYEKL come from the germline V gene. The DNA of the CDR3 is TGCGCCAGCTGCCAAATTGGACAGGGAGAGGCCCAGTACTTC. Translation gives CASCQIGQGEAQYF.

About this clonotype: A single base separates this from a much larger clone, so it may be a read error. This chain uses TRBV28 with TRBJ2-4; D possibly matches TRBD1 or TRBD2 (5 bases each). CDR1 MDHEN and CDR2 SYDVKM come from the germline V gene. Trimming shortened V by 2 bases and J by 7 bases, and 18 bases separated the two germline ends. The CDR3 consists of 16 residues. CDR3 loop: CASSLLGPSVNNIQYF. CDR3 coding DNA: TGTGCCAGCAGTTTACTGGGACCATCAGTCAATAACATTCAGTACTTC.

Concerning this clonotype itself: The conserved phenylalanine or tryptophan normally closing the CDR3 is absent here, so this likely arose from a read error. This rearrangement joins TRBV5-5 to TRBJ2-1, with D tentatively TRBD2 (6 bases). The CDR3 is 17 amino acids. The germline CDR1 and CDR2 sequences are SGHKS and YYEKEE (reference sequence). This CDR3 reads CASSFELSGRSYNVQFL. In DNA form, the CDR3 reads TGTGCCAGCAGCTTTGAGCTGAGCGGGCGTTCCTACAATGTGCAGTTCTTA.

Comments on this clonotype: Because the CDR3's place on the DNA is in doubt, the DNA is left out and the CDR3 is given as listed by TCRdb. J is TRBJ1-2 and V is TRBV11-2. The CDR3 has 12 residues if both end residues are counted. Looked up from germline, CDR1 is SGHAT and CDR2 is FQNNGV. The CDR3 region is CTSNFTDYGCTF.

The chain employs TRBV4-3 and TRBJ2-7; D remains ambiguous. The CDR3 loop spans 13 amino acids. Germline V gene lookup returns CDR1 LGHNA and CDR2 YSLEER. The V and J ends lost 1 base and 6 bases respectively, with 10 bases between them. The CDR3 nucleotides are TGCGCCAGCAGCCAAGTTCGGGCGACCGAGCAGTACTTC. This gives the protein CASSQVRATEQYF.

Comment on this clonotype: This CDR3 is missing its conserved last phenylalanine or tryptophan, likely due to a read error. The DNA is omitted, as the CDR3 cannot be located on it reliably, and the CDR3 follows TCRdb's listing. This chain connects TRBV20-1 to TRBJ2-7. The CDR3 spans 12 amino acids, including both terminal residues. Germline CDR1 DFQATT, CDR2 SNEGSKA (reference sequence). The CDR3 protein is CSSSGEGYEKYL.

The V call is TRBV12-3 or TRBV12-4, the J call TRBJ1-1; unclear D gene. The CDR3 loop spans 14 amino acids. V lost 7 bases, J lost 5 bases, and 17 bases lay in between. The CDR3 DNA sequence: TGTGCCAGCATGGGGAACAGCCTGGGGACTGAAGCTTTCTTT. Amino acids: CASMGNSLGTEAFF.

Concerning this clonotype itself: The germline gene is not matched at one end of the junction; a read error may be the cause. The rearrangement links TRBV6-5 to TRBJ2-7, with D maybe TRBD2 (6 bases). Germline V gives CDR1 MNHEY, CDR2 SVGAGI. This CDR3 is 19 amino acids long. This chain's CDR3 is CANSYRAPGGAFTCYEQYF. Here the CDR3 DNA reads TGTGCCAACAGTTATAGGGCCCCAGGAGGGGCATTCACATGCTACGAGCAGTACTTC.

As regards this clonotype: Compared with germline, one end of the junction differs, possibly owing to a read error. The chain is built from TRBV15 and TRBJ2-5; D is unresolved. The CDR3 has 17 amino acids. CDR1 and CDR2 from the germline V gene are LNHNV and YYDKDF (reference sequence). For the CDR3, the DNA is TGTGCCACCAGCAGAGAGTCTGGACGGACCTACCAAGAGGCCCAATACTTC. It yields the protein CATSRESGRTYQEAQYF.

This chain links TRBV10-3 with TRBJ2-1; 15 bases match TRBD2. The CDR3 is made up of 18 amino acids. Germline V CDR1 and CDR2: ENHRY, SYGVKD. V dropped 6 bases and J dropped 1; count of bases not matched to a gene: 7. CDR3: CAIRGLAGGSRSYNEQFF. For the CDR3, the DNA is TGTGCCATCAGGGGACTAGCGGGAGGTTCAAGATCCTACAATGAGCAGTTCTTC.

About this clonotype: This may arise from a read error, as a much more abundant clone is one base away. V gene TRBV19 combines with J gene TRBJ2-6; unclear D gene. V dropped 8 bases and J dropped 2 bases, with 13 bases sitting between them. The length of the CDR3 is 15 residues. Germline V gene sequence: CDR1 LNHDA, CDR2 SQIVND (reference sequence). Here the CDR3 reads CASEISITGANVLTF. CDR3 bases: TGTGCCAGTGAGATTTCAATTACTGGGGCCAACGTCCTGACTTTC.

The rearrangement uses TRBV20-1 and TRBJ2-2; 9 positions agree with TRBD1. CDR1 and CDR2 from the germline V gene are DFQATT and SNEGSKA (reference sequence). This CDR3 comprises 17 residues. The V and J ends lost 6 bases and 6 bases, in that order; junction bases with no gene match: 17. CDR3 nucleotide sequence: TGCAGTGCATCCCGCCCCCCGGAACAGGGGGCCCCCGGGGAGCTGTTTTTT. Encoded protein: CSASRPPEQGAPGELFF.

A word on this clonotype: Sequence at one end of the junction differs from germline and may be a read error. The chain uses TRBV29-1 and TRBJ2-1; a possible D gene is TRBD1 (7 bases). This CDR3 has 16 amino acids. Per germline, CDR1 SQVTM and CDR2 ANQGSEA. CDR3 nucleotides: TGCAGCGTTGAAAATCGCCAGGGGGGCTCCTACAATAAGCAGTTCTTC. This codes for CSVENRQGGSYNKQFF.

Concerning this clonotype: Compared with germline, one end of the junction differs, possibly owing to a read error. The CDR3, as DNA: TGTGCCACCAGTGAGGAGGACCATTCACCCTTCCACTTT. Translating it yields CATSEEDHSPFHF. The rearrangement joins TRBV10-3 to TRBJ1-6; D call uncertain. The CDR3 contains 13 residues. The germline CDR1 and CDR2 sequences are ENHRY and SYGVKD.